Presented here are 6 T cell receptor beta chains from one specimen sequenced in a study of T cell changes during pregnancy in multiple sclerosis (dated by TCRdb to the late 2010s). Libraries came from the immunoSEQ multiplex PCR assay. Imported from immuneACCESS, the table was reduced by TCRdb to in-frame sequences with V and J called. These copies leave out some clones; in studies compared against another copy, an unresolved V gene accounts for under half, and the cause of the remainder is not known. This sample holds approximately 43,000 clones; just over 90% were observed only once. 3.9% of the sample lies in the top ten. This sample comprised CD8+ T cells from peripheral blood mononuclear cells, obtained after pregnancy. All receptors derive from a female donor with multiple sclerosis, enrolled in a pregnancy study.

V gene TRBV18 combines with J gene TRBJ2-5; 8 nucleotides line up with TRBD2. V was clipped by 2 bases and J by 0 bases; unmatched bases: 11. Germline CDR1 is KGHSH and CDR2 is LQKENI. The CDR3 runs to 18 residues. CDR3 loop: CASSPSPGTRAYQETQYF. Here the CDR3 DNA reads TGTGCCAGCTCACCATCGCCCGGGACTAGAGCGTACCAAGAGACCCAGTACTTC.

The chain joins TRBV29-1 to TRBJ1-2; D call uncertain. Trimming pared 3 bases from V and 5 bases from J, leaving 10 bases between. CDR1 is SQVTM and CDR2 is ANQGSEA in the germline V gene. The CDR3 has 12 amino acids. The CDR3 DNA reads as TGCAGCGTTGACCTCCCTATTTATGGCTACACCTTC. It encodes CSVDLPIYGYTF.

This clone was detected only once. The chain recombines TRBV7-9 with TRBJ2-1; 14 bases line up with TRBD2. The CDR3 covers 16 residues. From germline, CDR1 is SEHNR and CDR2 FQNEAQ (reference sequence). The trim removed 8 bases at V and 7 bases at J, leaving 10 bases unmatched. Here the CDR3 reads CASQTSGRAKVNEQFF. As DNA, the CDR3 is TGTGCCAGCCAGACTAGCGGGAGGGCCAAAGTAAATGAGCAGTTCTTC.

CDR3 in DNA: TGTGCCAGCAGCAATGGACAGAAGCAAAATGGTTACGAGCAGTACTTC. Translation: CASSNGQKQNGYEQYF. The chain links TRBV27 to TRBJ2-7; a weak D match, TRBD1 (6 bases). This CDR3 is 16 amino acids long. CDR1 is MNHEY, CDR2 SMNVEV, per germline (reference sequence). V lost 6 bases, J lost 4 bases, and 22 bases lay in between.

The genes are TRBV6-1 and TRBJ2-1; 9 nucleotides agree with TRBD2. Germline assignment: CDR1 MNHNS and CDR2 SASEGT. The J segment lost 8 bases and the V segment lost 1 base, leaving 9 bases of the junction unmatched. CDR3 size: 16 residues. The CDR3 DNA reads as TGTGCCAGCAGTGAAGAGATTAGCGGGAGAGGGGATGAGCAGTTCTTC. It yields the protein CASSEEISGRGDEQFF.

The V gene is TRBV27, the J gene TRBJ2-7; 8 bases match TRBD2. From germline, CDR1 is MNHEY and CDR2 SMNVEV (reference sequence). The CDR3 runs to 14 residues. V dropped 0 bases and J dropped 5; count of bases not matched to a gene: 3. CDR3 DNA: TGTGCCAGCAGTTTATCAACGGGAGGGAACGAGCAGTACTTC. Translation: CASSLSTGGNEQYF.